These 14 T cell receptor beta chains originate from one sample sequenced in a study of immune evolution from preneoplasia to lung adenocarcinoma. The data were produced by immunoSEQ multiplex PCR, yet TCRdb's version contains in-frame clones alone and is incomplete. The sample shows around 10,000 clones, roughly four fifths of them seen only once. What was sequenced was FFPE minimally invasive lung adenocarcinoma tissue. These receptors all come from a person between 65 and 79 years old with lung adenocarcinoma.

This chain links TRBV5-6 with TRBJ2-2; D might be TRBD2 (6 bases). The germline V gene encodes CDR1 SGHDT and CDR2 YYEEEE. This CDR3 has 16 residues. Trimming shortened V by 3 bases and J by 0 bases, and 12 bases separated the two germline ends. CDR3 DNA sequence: TGTGCCAGCAGCTGGACCGGGACTCCGAACACCGGGGAGCTGTTTTTT. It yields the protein CASSWTGTPNTGELFF. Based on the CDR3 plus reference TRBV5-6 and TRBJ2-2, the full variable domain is DAGVTQSPTHLIKTRGQQVTLRCSPKSGHDTVSWYQQALGQGPQFIFQYYEEEERQRGNFPDRFSGHQFPNYSSELNVNALLLGDSALYLCASSWTGTPNTGELFFGEGSRLTVL.

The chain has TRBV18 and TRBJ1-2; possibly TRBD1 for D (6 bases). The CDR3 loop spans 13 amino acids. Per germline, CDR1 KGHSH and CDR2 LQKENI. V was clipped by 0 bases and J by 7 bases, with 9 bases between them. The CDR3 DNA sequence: TGTGCCAGCTCACCACCAGGGGGAGGTGGCTACACCTTC. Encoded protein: CASSPPGGGGYTF. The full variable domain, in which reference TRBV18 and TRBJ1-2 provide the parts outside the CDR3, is NAGVMQNPRHLVRRRGQEARLRCSPMKGHSHVYWYRQLPEEGLKFMVYLQKENIIDESGMPKERFSAEFPKEGPSILRIQQVVRGDSAAYFCASSPPGGGGYTFGSGTRLTVV.

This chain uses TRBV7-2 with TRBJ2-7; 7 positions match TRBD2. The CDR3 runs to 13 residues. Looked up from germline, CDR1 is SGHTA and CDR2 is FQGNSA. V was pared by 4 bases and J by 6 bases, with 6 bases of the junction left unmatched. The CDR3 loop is CASSWASGPEQYF. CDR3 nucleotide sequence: TGTGCCAGCAGCTGGGCTAGCGGCCCCGAGCAGTACTTC.

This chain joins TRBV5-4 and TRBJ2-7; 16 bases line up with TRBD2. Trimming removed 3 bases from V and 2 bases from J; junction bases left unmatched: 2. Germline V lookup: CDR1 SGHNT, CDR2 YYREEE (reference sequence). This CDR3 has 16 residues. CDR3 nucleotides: TGTGCCAGCAGCTCGGGACTAGCGGGGGGGCCCTACGAGCAGTACTTC. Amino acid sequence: CASSSGLAGGPYEQYF.

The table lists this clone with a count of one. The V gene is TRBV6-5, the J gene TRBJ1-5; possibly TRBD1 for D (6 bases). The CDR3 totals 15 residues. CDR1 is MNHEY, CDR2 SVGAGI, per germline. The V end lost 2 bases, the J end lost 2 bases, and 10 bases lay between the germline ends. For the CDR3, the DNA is TGTGCCAGCAGTTACCCGCCAGGGGGCAATCAGCCCCAGCATTTT. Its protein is CASSYPPGGNQPQHF.

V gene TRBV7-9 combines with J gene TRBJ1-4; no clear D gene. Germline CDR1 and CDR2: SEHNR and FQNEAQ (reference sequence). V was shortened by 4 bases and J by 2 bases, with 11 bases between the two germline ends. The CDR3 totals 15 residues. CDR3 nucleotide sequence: TGTGCCAGCAGCTCAGGACGGACTACTAATGAAAAACTGTTTTTT. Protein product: CASSSGRTTNEKLFF.

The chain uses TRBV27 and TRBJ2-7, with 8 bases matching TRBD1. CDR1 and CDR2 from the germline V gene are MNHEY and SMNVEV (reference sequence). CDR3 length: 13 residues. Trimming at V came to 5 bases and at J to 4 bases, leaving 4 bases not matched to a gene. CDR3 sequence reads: CASSANRGYEQYF. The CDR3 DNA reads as TGTGCCAGCAGTGCCAACAGGGGGTACGAGCAGTACTTC.

In DNA, the CDR3 is TGCGCCAGCAGCTTGTCGGGACAGGTGGGCTACGAGCAGTACTTC. Protein sequence: CASSLSGQVGYEQYF. V usage is TRBV5-1 and J usage is TRBJ2-7, with 8 bases matching TRBD1. J gave up 3 bases and V 1 base, and 6 bases lay outside the gene matches. Per germline, CDR1 SGHRS and CDR2 YFSETQ. The CDR3 has 15 amino acids. Combining the CDR3 with reference TRBV5-1 and TRBJ2-7 gives the whole variable domain KAGVTQTPRYLIKTRGQQVTLSCSPISGHRSVSWYQQTPGQGLQFLFEYFSETQRNKGNFPGRFSGRQFSNSRSEMNVSTLELGDSALYLCASSLSGQVGYEQYFGPGTRLTVT.

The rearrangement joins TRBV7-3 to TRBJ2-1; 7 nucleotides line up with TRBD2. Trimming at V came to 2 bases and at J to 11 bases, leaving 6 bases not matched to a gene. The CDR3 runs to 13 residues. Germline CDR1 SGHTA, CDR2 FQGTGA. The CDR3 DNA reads TGTGCCAGCAGCTTAGCCCAAGCGGGACAGCAGTTCTTC. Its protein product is CASSLAQAGQQFF.

The CDR3: CASTFRDSGRLYEQYF. The DNA of the CDR3 is TGTGCCAGCACCTTTAGGGACAGCGGTCGACTCTACGAGCAGTACTTC. The chain uses TRBV28 and TRBJ2-7; 7 bases match TRBD1. J lost 3 bases, V lost 7 bases, and 15 bases had no gene match. CDR1 and CDR2 from the germline V gene are MDHEN and SYDVKM. The CDR3 has 16 amino acids.

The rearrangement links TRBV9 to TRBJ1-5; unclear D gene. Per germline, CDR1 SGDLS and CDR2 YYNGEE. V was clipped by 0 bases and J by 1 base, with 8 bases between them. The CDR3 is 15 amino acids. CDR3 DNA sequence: TGTGCCAGCAGCGTAGTCCCCAAAAGCAATCAGCCCCAGCATTTT. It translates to CASSVVPKSNQPQHF.

This CDR3 reads CASSLRTRRYYRYF. As DNA, the CDR3 is TGTGCCAGCAGTTTGAGGACTAGACGCTACTATCGGTACTTC. The chain joins TRBV28 to TRBJ2-5, with 7 bases lining up with TRBD2. Germline V lookup: CDR1 MDHEN, CDR2 SYDVKM. CDR3 length: 14 amino acids. V shed 3 bases and J 13 bases; nucleotides not matched to a gene: 14.

In DNA, the CDR3 is TGTGCCAGCAGATCAGGGGACACCGGAAACACCATATATTTT. This codes for CASRSGDTGNTIYF. The chain recombines TRBV6-1 with TRBJ1-3; perhaps TRBD1 as D (6 bases). Between the trimmed V and J ends, which lost 6 bases and 4 bases, there was a span of 13 bases. This CDR3 is 14 amino acids long. The germline CDR1 and CDR2 sequences are MNHNS and SASEGT.

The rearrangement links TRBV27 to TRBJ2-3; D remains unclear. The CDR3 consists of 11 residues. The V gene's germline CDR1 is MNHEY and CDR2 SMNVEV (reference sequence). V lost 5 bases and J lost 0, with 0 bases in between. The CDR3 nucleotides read TGTGCCAGCAGTAGCACAGATACGCAGTATTTT. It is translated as CASSSTDTQYF.